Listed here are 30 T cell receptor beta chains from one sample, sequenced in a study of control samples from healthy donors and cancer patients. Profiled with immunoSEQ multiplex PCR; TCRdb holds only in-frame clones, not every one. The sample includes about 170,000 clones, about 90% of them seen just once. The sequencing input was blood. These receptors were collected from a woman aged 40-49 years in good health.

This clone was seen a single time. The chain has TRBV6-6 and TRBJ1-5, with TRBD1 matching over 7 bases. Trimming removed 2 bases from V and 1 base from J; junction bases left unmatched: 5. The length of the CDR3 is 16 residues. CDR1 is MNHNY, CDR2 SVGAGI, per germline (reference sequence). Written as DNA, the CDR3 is TGTGCCAGCAGTTACCGACAGGGTTTGAGCAATCAGCCCCAGCATTTT. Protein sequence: CASSYRQGLSNQPQHF.

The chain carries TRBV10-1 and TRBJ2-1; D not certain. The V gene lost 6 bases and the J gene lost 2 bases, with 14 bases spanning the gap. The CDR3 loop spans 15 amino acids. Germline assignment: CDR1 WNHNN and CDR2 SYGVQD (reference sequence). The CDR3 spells CASSGTPLTYNEQFF. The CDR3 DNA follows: TGCGCCAGCAGCGGAACCCCGTTGACCTACAATGAGCAGTTCTTC.

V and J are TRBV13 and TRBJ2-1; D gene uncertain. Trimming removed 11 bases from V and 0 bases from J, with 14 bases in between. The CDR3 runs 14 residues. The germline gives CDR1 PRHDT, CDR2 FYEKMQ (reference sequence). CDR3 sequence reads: CASAMGSSYNEQFF. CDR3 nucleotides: TGTGCCTCAGCCATGGGTAGCTCCTACAATGAGCAGTTCTTC.

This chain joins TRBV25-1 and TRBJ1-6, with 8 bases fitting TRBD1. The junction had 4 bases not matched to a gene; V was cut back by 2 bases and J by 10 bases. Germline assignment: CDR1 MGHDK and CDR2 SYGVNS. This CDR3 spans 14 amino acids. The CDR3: CASSEGTGLSPLHF. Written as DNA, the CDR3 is TGTGCCAGCAGTGAAGGGACAGGTCTCTCACCCCTCCACTTT.

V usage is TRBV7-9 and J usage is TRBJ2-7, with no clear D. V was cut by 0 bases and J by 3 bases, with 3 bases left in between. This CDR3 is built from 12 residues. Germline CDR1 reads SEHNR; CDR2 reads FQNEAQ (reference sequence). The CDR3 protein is CASSLALYEQYF. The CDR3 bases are TGTGCCAGCAGCTTAGCGCTCTACGAGCAGTACTTC.

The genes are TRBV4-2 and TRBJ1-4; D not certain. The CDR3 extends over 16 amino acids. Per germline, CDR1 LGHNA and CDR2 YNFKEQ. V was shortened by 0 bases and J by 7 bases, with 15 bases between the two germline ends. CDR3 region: CASSQDLAGYGEKLFF. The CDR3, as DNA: TGTGCCAGCAGCCAAGATCTCGCAGGCTACGGTGAAAAACTGTTTTTT.

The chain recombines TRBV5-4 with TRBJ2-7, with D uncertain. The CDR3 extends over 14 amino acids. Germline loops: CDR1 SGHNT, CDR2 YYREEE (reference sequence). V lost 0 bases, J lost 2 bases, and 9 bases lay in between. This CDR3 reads CASSLEASPYEQYF. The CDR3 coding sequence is TGTGCCAGCAGCTTGGAAGCGTCTCCCTACGAGCAGTACTTC. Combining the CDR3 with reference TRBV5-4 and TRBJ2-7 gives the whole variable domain ETGVTQSPTHLIKTRGQQVTLRCSSQSGHNTVSWYQQALGQGPQFIFQYYREEENGRGNFPPRFSGLQFPNYSSELNVNALELDDSALYLCASSLEASPYEQYFGPGTRLTVT.

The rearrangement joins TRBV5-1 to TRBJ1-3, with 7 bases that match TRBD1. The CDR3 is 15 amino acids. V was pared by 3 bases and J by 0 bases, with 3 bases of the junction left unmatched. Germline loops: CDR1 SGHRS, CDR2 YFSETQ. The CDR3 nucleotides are TGCGCCAGCAGCTCGGGACAGATCTCTGGAAACACCATATATTTT. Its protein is CASSSGQISGNTIYF.

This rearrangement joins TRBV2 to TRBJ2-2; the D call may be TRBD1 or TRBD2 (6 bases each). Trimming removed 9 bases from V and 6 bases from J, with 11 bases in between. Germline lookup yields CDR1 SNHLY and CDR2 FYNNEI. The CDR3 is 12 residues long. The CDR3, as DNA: TGTGCCAGTAAGGGGGGACCCGGGGAGCTGTTTTTT. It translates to CASKGGPGELFF.

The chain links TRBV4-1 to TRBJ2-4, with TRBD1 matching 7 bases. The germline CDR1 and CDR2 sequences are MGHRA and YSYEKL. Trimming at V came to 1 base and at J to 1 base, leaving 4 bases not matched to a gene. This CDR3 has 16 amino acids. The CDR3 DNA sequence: TGCGCCAGCAGCCAAGTCGGACAGGAGGCCAAAAACATTCAGTACTTC. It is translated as CASSQVGQEAKNIQYF.

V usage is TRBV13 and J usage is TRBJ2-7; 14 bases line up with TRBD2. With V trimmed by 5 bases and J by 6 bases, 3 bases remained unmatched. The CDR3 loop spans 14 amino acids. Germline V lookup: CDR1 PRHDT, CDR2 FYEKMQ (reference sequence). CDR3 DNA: TGTGCCAGCAGCGTCGGGACTAGCGGGGGCGAGCAGTACTTC. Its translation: CASSVGTSGGEQYF.

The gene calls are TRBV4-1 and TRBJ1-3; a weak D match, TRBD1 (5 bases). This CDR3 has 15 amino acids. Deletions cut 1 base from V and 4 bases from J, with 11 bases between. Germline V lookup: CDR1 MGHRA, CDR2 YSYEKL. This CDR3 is CASSQAGAGGNTIYF. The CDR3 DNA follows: TGCGCCAGCAGCCAAGCCGGGGCCGGGGGAAACACCATATATTTT.

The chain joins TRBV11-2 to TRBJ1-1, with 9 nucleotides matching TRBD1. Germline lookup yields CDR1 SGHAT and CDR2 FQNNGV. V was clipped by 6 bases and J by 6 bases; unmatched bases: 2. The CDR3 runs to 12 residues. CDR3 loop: CASSWDRAEAFF. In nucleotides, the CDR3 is TGTGCCAGCAGTTGGGACAGGGCTGAAGCTTTCTTT.

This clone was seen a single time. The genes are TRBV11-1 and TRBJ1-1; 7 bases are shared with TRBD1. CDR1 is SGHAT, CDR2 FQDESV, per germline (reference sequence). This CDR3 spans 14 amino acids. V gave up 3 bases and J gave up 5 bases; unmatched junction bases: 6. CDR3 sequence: CASSFGRGNTEAFF. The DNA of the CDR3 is TGTGCCAGCAGCTTCGGCAGGGGGAATACTGAAGCTTTCTTT. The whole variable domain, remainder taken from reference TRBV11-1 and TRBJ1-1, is EAEVAQSPRYKITEKSQAVAFWCDPISGHATLYWYRQILGQGPELLVQFQDESVVDDSQLPKDRFSAERLKGVDSTLKIQPAELGDSAMYLCASSFGRGNTEAFFGQGTRLTVV.

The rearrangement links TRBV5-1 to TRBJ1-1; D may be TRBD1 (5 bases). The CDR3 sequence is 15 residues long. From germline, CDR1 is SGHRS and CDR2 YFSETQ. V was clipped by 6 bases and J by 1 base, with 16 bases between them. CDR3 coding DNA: TGCGCCAGCAAAGATATCGACAGTTCGAACACTGAAGCTTTCTTT. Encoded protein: CASKDIDSSNTEAFF. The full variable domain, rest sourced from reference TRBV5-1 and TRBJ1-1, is KAGVTQTPRYLIKTRGQQVTLSCSPISGHRSVSWYQQTPGQGLQFLFEYFSETQRNKGNFPGRFSGRQFSNSRSEMNVSTLELGDSALYLCASKDIDSSNTEAFFGQGTRLTVV.

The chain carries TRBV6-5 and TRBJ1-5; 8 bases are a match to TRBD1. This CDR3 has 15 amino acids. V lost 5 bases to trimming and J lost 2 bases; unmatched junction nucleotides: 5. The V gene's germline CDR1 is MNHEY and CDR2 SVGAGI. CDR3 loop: CASSRDRGGNQPQHF. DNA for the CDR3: TGTGCCAGCAGTAGAGACAGGGGTGGCAATCAGCCCCAGCATTTT.

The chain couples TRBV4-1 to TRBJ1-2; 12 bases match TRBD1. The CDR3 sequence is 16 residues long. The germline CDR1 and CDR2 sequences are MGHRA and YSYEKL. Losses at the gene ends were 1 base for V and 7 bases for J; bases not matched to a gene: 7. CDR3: CASSQVGTGGLIGYTF. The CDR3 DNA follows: TGCGCCAGCAGCCAAGTTGGGACAGGGGGCTTGATTGGCTACACCTTC.

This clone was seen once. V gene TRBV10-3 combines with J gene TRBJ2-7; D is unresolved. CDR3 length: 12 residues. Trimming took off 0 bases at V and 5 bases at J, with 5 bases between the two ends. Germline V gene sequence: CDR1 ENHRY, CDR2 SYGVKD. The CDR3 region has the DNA TGTGCCATCAGTGAGTCTACAGACGAGCAGTACTTC. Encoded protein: CAISESTDEQYF.

The CDR3 loop is CASSYPQGVGNQPQHF. CDR3 bases: TGTGCCAGCAGTTACCCCCAGGGAGTCGGCAATCAGCCCCAGCATTTT. The chain carries TRBV6-6 and TRBJ1-5; TRBD1 might be the D (5 bases). Looked up from germline, CDR1 is MNHNY and CDR2 is SVGAGI (reference sequence). Between the trimmed V and J ends, which lost 2 bases and 2 bases, there was a span of 13 bases. This CDR3 comprises 16 residues.

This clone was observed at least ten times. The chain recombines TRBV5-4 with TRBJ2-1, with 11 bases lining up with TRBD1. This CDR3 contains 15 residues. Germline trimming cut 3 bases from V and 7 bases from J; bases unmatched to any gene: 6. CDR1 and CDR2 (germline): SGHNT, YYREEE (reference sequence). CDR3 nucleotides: TGTGCCAGCAGCTCGGACAGGGGGCGCGAGAATGAGCAGTTCTTC. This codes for CASSSDRGRENEQFF.

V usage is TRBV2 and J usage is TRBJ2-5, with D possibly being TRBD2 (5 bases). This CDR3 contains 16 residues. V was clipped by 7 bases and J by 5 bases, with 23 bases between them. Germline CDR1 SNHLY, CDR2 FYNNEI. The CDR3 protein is CASMRREGTGGETQYF. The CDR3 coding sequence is TGTGCCAGCATGAGACGAGAGGGCACGGGCGGGGAGACCCAGTACTTC.

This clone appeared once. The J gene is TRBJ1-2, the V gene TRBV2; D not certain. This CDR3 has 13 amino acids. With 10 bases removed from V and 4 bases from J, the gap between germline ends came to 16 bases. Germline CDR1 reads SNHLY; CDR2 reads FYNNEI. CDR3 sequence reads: CATRQPVGYGYTF. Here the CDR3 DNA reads TGTGCCACTAGGCAGCCCGTGGGCTATGGCTACACCTTC.

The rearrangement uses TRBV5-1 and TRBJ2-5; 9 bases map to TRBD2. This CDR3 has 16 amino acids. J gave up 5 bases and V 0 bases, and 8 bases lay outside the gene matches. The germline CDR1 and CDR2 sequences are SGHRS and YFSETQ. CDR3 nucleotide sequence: TGCGCCAGCAGCTTGGATGGCGGGGGGGCTCGGGAGACCCAGTACTTC. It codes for CASSLDGGGARETQYF.

The CDR3 sequence: CASSPGGRTEAFF. In DNA, the CDR3 is TGTGCCAGCAGTCCCGGGGGGCGGACTGAAGCTTTCTTT. The chain joins TRBV2 to TRBJ1-1, with D perhaps TRBD1 (6 bases). The germline V gene encodes CDR1 SNHLY and CDR2 FYNNEI. The CDR3 runs 13 residues. Trimming stripped 5 bases from V and 5 bases from J, with 12 bases between. The complete variable domain, with remaining parts taken from reference TRBV2 and TRBJ1-1, reads EPEVTQTPSHQVTQMGQEVILRCVPISNHLYFYWYRQILGQKVEFLVSFYNNEISEKSEIFDDQFSVERPDGSNFTLKIRSTKLEDSAMYFCASSPGGRTEAFFGQGTRLTVV.

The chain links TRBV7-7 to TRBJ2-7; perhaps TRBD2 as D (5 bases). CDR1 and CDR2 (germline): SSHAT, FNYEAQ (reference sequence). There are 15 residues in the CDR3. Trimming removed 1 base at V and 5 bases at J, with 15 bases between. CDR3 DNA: TGTGCCAGCAGCTTAGTTCGGGGTGTCGGGGACGAGCAGTACTTC. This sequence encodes CASSLVRGVGDEQYF.

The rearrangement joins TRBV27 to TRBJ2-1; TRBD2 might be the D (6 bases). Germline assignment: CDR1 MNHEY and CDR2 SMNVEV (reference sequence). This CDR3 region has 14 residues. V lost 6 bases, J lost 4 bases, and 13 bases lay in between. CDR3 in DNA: TGTGCCAGCAGCCCCGGGACTGAATACAATGAGCAGTTCTTC. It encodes CASSPGTEYNEQFF.

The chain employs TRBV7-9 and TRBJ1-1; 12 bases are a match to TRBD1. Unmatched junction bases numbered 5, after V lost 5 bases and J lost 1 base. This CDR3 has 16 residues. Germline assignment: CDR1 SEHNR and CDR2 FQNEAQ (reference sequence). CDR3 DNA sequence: TGTGCCAGCAGCCCCCGGGACAGGGGGCAGAACACTGAAGCTTTCTTT. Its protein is CASSPRDRGQNTEAFF.

The CDR3, as DNA: TGTGCCAGCAGCTTCGCGGGGCCAGGTGAGCAGTTCTTC. Translated, it gives CASSFAGPGEQFF. The chain carries TRBV11-3 and TRBJ2-1; D may be TRBD2 (6 bases). This CDR3 has 13 residues. Germline assignment: CDR1 SGHNT and CDR2 YENEEA. The V gene lost 3 bases and the J gene lost 9 bases, with 12 bases spanning the gap.

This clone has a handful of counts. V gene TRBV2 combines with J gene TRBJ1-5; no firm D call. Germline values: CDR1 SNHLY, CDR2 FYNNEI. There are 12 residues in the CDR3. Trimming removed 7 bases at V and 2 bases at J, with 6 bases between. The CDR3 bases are TGTGCCAGCACGTCGGGCAATCAGCCCCAGCATTTT. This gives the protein CASTSGNQPQHF.

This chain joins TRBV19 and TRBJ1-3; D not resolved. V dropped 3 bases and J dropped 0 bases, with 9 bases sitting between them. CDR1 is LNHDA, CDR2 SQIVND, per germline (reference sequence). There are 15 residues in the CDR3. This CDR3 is CASSIWQSSGNTIYF. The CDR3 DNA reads TGTGCCAGTAGTATTTGGCAGAGCTCTGGAAACACCATATATTTT.